This TCR beta chain was documented in a study of blood T cell repertoires in COVID-19. Clinical history as reported by participants underpinned cohort assignment. The assay was immunoSEQ multiplex PCR, and TCRdb's table has in-frame clones only and misses some. The data hold just over 300,000 clones, with roughly 85% observed a single time. The sample taken for sequencing was PBMCs or T cells enriched from blood (not recorded which). The sequence was collected from a man aged 25 to 45 who had recovered from COVID-19.

In nucleotides, the CDR3 is TGTGCCAGCAGCCAGACAGGGGACGAGCAGTACTTC. Protein sequence: CASSQTGDEQYF. The rearrangement uses TRBV3-1 (or the pseudogene TRBV3-2) and TRBJ2-7; 8 nucleotides line up with TRBD1. Germline-derived CDR1 and CDR2 are LGHDT and YNNKEL (reference sequence). The CDR3 runs 12 residues. V lost 3 bases and J lost 5; bases outside the gene matches: 0.